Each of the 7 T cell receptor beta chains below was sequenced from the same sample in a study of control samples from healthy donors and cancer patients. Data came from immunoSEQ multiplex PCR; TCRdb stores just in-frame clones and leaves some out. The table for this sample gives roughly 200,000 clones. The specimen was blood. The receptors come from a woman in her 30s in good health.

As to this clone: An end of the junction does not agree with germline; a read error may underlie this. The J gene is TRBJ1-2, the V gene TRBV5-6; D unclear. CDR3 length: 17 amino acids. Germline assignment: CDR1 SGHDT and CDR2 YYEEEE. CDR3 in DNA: TGTGCCAGCAGCTTGGCCAAATCTCGGACCGCCGTCTATCGCTACACCTTC. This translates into CASSLAKSRTAVYRYTF.

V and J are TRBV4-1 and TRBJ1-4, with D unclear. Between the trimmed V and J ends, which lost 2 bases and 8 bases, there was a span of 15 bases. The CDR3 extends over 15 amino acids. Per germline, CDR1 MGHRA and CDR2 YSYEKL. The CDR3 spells CASSQITVTGEKLFF. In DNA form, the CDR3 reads TGCGCCAGCAGCCAAATCACGGTCACCGGAGAAAAACTGTTTTTT.

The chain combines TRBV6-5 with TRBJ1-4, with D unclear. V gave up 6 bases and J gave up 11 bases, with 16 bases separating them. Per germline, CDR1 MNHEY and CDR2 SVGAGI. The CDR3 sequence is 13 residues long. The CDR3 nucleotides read TGTGCCAGCAGCACCTTGTCTGTAGGGAAACTGTTTTTT. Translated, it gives CASSTLSVGKLFF.

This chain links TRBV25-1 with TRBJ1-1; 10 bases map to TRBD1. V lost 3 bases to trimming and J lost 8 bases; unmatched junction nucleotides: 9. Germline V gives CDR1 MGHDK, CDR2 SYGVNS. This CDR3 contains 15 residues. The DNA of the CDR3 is TGTGCCAGCAGTGAGTCCGGGACAGGGGTAATAGAAGCTTTCTTT. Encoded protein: CASSESGTGVIEAFF.

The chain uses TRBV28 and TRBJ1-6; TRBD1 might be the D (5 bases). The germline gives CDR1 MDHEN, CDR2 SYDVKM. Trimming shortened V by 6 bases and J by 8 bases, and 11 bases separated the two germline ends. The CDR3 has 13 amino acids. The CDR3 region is CASSRDSHSPLHF. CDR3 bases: TGTGCCAGCAGCCGGGACTCTCATTCACCCCTCCACTTT.

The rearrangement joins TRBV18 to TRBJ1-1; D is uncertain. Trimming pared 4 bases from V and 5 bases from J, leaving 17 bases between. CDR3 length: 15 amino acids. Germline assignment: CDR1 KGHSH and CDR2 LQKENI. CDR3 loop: CASSLSEKGTTEAFF. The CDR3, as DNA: TGTGCCAGCTCACTTTCCGAGAAGGGTACGACTGAAGCTTTCTTT.

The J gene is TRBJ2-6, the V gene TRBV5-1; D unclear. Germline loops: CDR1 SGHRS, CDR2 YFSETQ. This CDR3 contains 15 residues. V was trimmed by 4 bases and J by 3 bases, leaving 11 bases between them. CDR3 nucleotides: TGCGCCAGCAGCCCCACCGGCGGTGGGGCCAACGTCCTGACTTTC. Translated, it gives CASSPTGGGANVLTF.